This T cell receptor (beta chain) was found in a study of T cell responses to AZD1222 COVID-19 vaccine. This CDR3 is 16 amino acids long. The V segment lost 0 bases and the J segment 1 base; nucleotides outside the gene matches: 1. CDR1 is SGHNT and CDR2 is YENEEA in the germline V gene. The protocol was immunoSEQ multiplex PCR, while the TCRdb copy is restricted to in-frame clones and leaves out a portion. The data contain about 56,000 clones, less than 90% of them singletons. A word on this clone: Its antigen is still unknown.

Study findings and constraints: Spike was spanned by vaccine-associated CD4 TCRs, with dominance at 160-218 and 743-854. Repertoire sampling happened only post peak T cell response. Reportedly, nearly half of unique spike TCRs recognized epitopes outside B.1.351/B.1.1.7 mutations.

The sample here was peripheral blood, taken 28 days after the second AZD1222 dose. This receptor was obtained from an adult who received the AZD1222 COVID-19 vaccine. The J gene is TRBJ2-3, the V gene TRBV11-3, with 10 nucleotides matching TRBD2. The CDR3 is CASSLDLAGGTDTQYF. The CDR3 DNA reads TGTGCCAGCAGCTTAGATCTAGCGGGAGGCACAGATACGCAGTATTTT.